What follows are 17 T cell receptor beta chains derived from one specimen sequenced in a study of blood T cell repertoires in COVID-19. Generated by immunoSEQ multiplex PCR, the TCRdb table keeps only in-frame clones and is missing some. Here the sample spans roughly 260,000 clones, less than 85% being singletons. The sequenced sample was peripheral blood. All receptors come from a woman of 80 years or more with active or convalescent COVID-19.

This clone has only a few counts. The CDR3 DNA follows: TGTGCCAGCAGTTCGGGAAGCACTGAAGCTTTCTTT. Translation gives CASSSGSTEAFF. The V call is TRBV28, the J call TRBJ1-1; no clear D. Trimming removed 4 bases at V and 4 bases at J, with 7 bases between. This CDR3 comprises 12 residues. Germline V CDR1 and CDR2: MDHEN, SYDVKM.

The chain combines TRBV7-8 with TRBJ2-7; 15 positions match TRBD2. Germline V gives CDR1 SGHVS, CDR2 FQNEAQ. Trimming took 4 bases from V and 2 from J; bases not matched to a gene: 15. The CDR3 is made up of 20 amino acids. CDR3 protein: CASSYTPGLAGGPTPYEQYF. CDR3 nucleotide sequence: TGTGCCAGCAGCTATACACCGGGACTAGCGGGAGGACCCACCCCCTACGAGCAGTACTTC.

This chain joins TRBV28 and TRBJ2-7, with 8 bases fitting TRBD1. CDR3 length: 19 amino acids. The germline CDR1 and CDR2 sequences are MDHEN and SYDVKM. Unmatched junction bases numbered 18, after V lost 3 bases and J lost 2 bases. CDR3: CASSLLVFGGQGAPYEQYF. Here the CDR3 DNA reads TGTGCCAGCAGTTTGTTAGTATTCGGAGGGCAGGGGGCCCCCTACGAGCAGTACTTC. The full variable domain, completed using reference TRBV28 and TRBJ2-7, is DVKVTQSSRYLVKRTGEKVFLECVQDMDHENMFWYRQDPGLGLRLIYFSYDVKMKEKGDIPEGYSVSREKKERFSLILESASTNQTSMYLCASSLLVFGGQGAPYEQYFGPGTRLTVT.

V is TRBV5-1 and J is TRBJ2-6; D is unresolved. V dropped 0 bases and J dropped 4 bases, with 8 bases sitting between them. Germline V gives CDR1 SGHRS, CDR2 YFSETQ. The CDR3 has 15 residues. The CDR3, as DNA: TGCGCCAGCAGCTTGGTGGCAATCGGGGCCAACGTCCTGACTTTC. Amino acid sequence: CASSLVAIGANVLTF.

This rearrangement joins TRBV6-6 to TRBJ2-4, with D tentatively TRBD1 (6 bases). Germline V lookup: CDR1 MNHNY, CDR2 SVGAGI (reference sequence). The CDR3 is 19 residues long. The V gene lost 5 bases and the J gene lost 0 bases, with 23 bases spanning the gap. The CDR3 DNA is TGTGCCAGCAGTCCAGCCTCCCACAGGGCCGGTGAAGCCAAAAACATTCAGTACTTC. Translation: CASSPASHRAGEAKNIQYF.

The gene calls are TRBV5-4 and TRBJ1-2; tentative D call: TRBD1 (5 bases). In germline, CDR1 is SGHNT, CDR2 YYREEE (reference sequence). V was shortened by 4 bases and J by 3 bases, with 10 bases between the two germline ends. The CDR3 has 13 residues. The chain's CDR3 is CASSPRDYYGYTF. Written as DNA, the CDR3 is TGTGCCAGCAGCCCCAGGGATTACTATGGCTACACCTTC.

The chain joins TRBV6-6 to TRBJ2-7, with a tentative D call TRBD2 (6 bases). Germline CDR1 and CDR2: MNHNY and SVGAGI (reference sequence). This CDR3 spans 13 amino acids. Trimming removed 4 bases at V and 7 bases at J, with 14 bases between. The CDR3 DNA is TGTGCCAGCAGTTTAACTCGGGCGGGGGAGCAGTACTTC. Its translation is CASSLTRAGEQYF.

This clone was seen just once. The chain recombines TRBV5-1 with TRBJ1-4, with D possibly matching TRBD1 (5 bases). The V end lost 1 base, the J end lost 6 bases, and 13 bases lay between the germline ends. Germline CDR1 SGHRS, CDR2 YFSETQ. CDR3 size: 15 residues. The CDR3 sequence: CASSLCWTQYEKLFF. In DNA, the CDR3 is TGCGCCAGCAGCTTGTGTTGGACACAGTATGAAAAACTGTTTTTT.

This clone has a handful of counts. The chain carries TRBV5-1 and TRBJ2-7; D is unclear. Trimming pared 0 bases from V and 0 bases from J, leaving 7 bases between. The CDR3 extends over 14 amino acids. Germline CDR1 reads SGHRS; CDR2 reads YFSETQ. The CDR3 DNA follows: TGCGCCAGCAGCTTGGATACGGGCTCCTACGAGCAGTACTTC. Its protein is CASSLDTGSYEQYF.

There are a few counts of this clone. The genes are TRBV2 and TRBJ2-5; possibly TRBD1 for D (6 bases). V lost 5 bases to trimming and J lost 7 bases, with 23 bases between them. The V gene's germline CDR1 is SNHLY and CDR2 FYNNEI. CDR3 length: 16 amino acids. The CDR3, as DNA: TGTGCCAGCAGTCCCGGATCCCTGGGGGCGGTGGGGACCCAGTACTTC. This translates into CASSPGSLGAVGTQYF.

The V and J genes are TRBV28 and TRBJ2-3; 8 bases match TRBD2. Unmatched junction bases numbered 8, after V lost 2 bases and J lost 4 bases. CDR3 length: 16 amino acids. Germline-derived CDR1 and CDR2 are MDHEN and SYDVKM. As DNA, the CDR3 is TGTGCCAGCAGTTTAGACCGGACTAGCAGGGCAGATACGCAGTATTTT. Its translation is CASSLDRTSRADTQYF.

This chain uses TRBV2 with TRBJ2-2; D call uncertain. The germline V and J ends were trimmed by 1 base and 0 bases, with 6 bases remaining between them. CDR3 length: 15 amino acids. Per the germline V gene, CDR1 is SNHLY and CDR2 is FYNNEI. This chain's CDR3 is CASSEDTTNTGELFF. The CDR3 DNA reads TGTGCCAGCAGTGAAGACACAACGAACACCGGGGAGCTGTTTTTT.

This clone showed up just once. The J gene is TRBJ2-3, the V gene TRBV11-3; D unclear. The CDR3 has 12 residues. CDR1 and CDR2 (germline): SGHNT, YENEEA. Trimming took off 1 base at V and 6 bases at J, with 5 bases between the two ends. The CDR3 protein is CASSLAEDTQYF. In nucleotides, the CDR3 is TGTGCCAGCAGCTTAGCTGAGGATACGCAGTATTTT.

The V call is TRBV5-1, the J call TRBJ2-2; TRBD2 aligns across 9 bases. The germline V gene encodes CDR1 SGHRS and CDR2 YFSETQ. The CDR3 runs 16 residues. Unmatched junction bases numbered 7, after V lost 1 base and J lost 6 bases. For the CDR3, the DNA is TGCGCCAGCAGCTTGATGAGCGGGGGGAGGCCCGGGGAGCTGTTTTTT. This translates into CASSLMSGGRPGELFF.

As concerns this clone: Other DNA sequences in this specimen translate into the identical CDR3. The V and J genes are TRBV29-1 and TRBJ1-6, with TRBD1 matching over 11 bases. Trimming cost V 7 bases and J 8 bases; bases outside gene matches: 7. There are 14 residues in the CDR3. Germline V CDR1 and CDR2: SQVTM, ANQGSEA. The CDR3 region is CSAQLGQGDSPLHF. As DNA, the CDR3 is TGCAGCGCACAACTGGGACAGGGGGATTCACCCCTCCACTTT.

This clone is a singleton in its sample. V gene TRBV30 combines with J gene TRBJ1-3; D is unclear. Trimming removed 3 bases at V and 2 bases at J, with 11 bases between. CDR1 and CDR2 (germline): GTSNPN, SVGIG (reference sequence). CDR3 length: 14 residues. CDR3 DNA: TGTGCCTGGAGACGAGGGCTCCCTGGAAACACCATATATTTT. Amino acids: CAWRRGLPGNTIYF.

V usage is TRBV19 and J usage is TRBJ1-1, with 9 bases matching TRBD1. CDR3 length equals 13 residues. Germline V gene data show CDR1 as LNHDA and CDR2 as SQIVND (reference sequence). The J segment lost 3 bases and the V segment lost 4 bases, leaving 0 bases of the junction unmatched. CDR3 region: CASSRDRDTEAFF. For the CDR3, the DNA is TGTGCCAGTAGTAGGGACAGGGACACTGAAGCTTTCTTT.